One sample yielded the 19 T cell receptor beta chains listed below, sequenced in a study of radiotherapy plus CTLA-4 blockade in lung cancer. TCRdb's copy holds only in-frame clones and misses some; the assay was immunoSEQ multiplex PCR. The profile shows about 90,000 clones, over 80% of them singletons. The starting material was peripheral blood, obtained from a patient treated with radiotherapy plus ipilimumab. Receptor source: a human donor with non-small cell lung cancer that progressed on radiotherapy plus ipilimumab.

This chain joins TRBV27 and TRBJ1-5; tentative D call: TRBD1 (5 bases). The CDR3 loop spans 16 amino acids. Germline values: CDR1 MNHEY, CDR2 SMNVEV (reference sequence). V lost 0 bases, J lost 1 base, and 10 bases lay in between. In DNA form, the CDR3 reads TGTGCCAGCAGTTTATCGAGGGGTTCGAGCAATCAGCCCCAGCATTTT. This encodes CASSLSRGSSNQPQHF.

This clone was observed a single time. The chain couples TRBV27 to TRBJ1-2; 7 bases are a match to TRBD1. Per germline, CDR1 MNHEY and CDR2 SMNVEV (reference sequence). V was pared by 2 bases and J by 3 bases, with 0 bases of the junction left unmatched. This CDR3 contains 13 residues. CDR3 in DNA: TGTGCCAGCAGTTTAGACAGGGACTATGGCTACACCTTC. Its translation: CASSLDRDYGYTF.

J is TRBJ2-1 and V is TRBV13, with no clear D. The CDR3 is made up of 15 amino acids. CDR1 and CDR2 from the germline V gene are PRHDT and FYEKMQ (reference sequence). The V end lost 2 bases, the J end lost 0 bases, and 8 bases lay between the germline ends. The CDR3 spells CASSLNILSYNEQFF. The CDR3 DNA follows: TGTGCCAGCAGCTTAAATATTCTCTCCTACAATGAGCAGTTCTTC.

The V gene is TRBV7-3, the J gene TRBJ2-2; D is undetermined. Germline V gives CDR1 SGHTA, CDR2 FQGTGA. Trimming removed 2 bases from V and 2 bases from J, with 6 bases in between. The CDR3 sequence is 14 residues long. CDR3 DNA: TGTGCCAGCAGCTTAGCGTTTAACACCGGGGAGCTGTTTTTT. Amino acids: CASSLAFNTGELFF.

The chain couples TRBV18 to TRBJ1-3, with D perhaps matching TRBD1 (5 bases). From germline, CDR1 is KGHSH and CDR2 LQKENI. V was pared by 1 base and J by 4 bases, with 8 bases between. The CDR3 runs to 14 residues. The CDR3 region has the DNA TGTGCCAGCTCACCACAGGGGTCAGGAAACACCATATATTTT. This sequence encodes CASSPQGSGNTIYF.

Here the CDR3 reads CATKGQGADTGELFF. CDR3 in DNA: TGTGCCACCAAGGGGCAGGGGGCAGACACCGGGGAGCTGTTTTTT. V gene TRBV10-3 combines with J gene TRBJ2-2, with 8 bases that match TRBD1. Germline CDR1 and CDR2: ENHRY and SYGVKD. The CDR3 sequence is 15 residues long. Trimming took 10 bases from V and 3 from J; bases not matched to a gene: 10.

Regarding this clone: At one boundary the junction diverges from the germline segment, which might be a read error. The chain links TRBV11-2 to TRBJ1-3; TRBD1 matches at 7 bases. CDR3 length: 15 amino acids. Germline CDR1 SGHAT, CDR2 FQNNGV. This chain's CDR3 is CASSVDRVSGNTIYF. CDR3 nucleotide sequence: TGTGCCAGCAGCGTAGACAGGGTCTCTGGAAACACCATATATTTT.

This chain joins TRBV4-1 and TRBJ2-3; 11 bases are shared with TRBD2. CDR3 length: 21 residues. V shed 2 bases, J shed 2 bases, and the junction held 18 bases outside the gene matches. From germline, CDR1 is MGHRA and CDR2 YSYEKL. CDR3 DNA sequence: TGCGCCAGCAGCCAAAGGTTGTCGTCTAGCGGGGGGAAACGGCTCACAGATACGCAGTATTTT. Translated: CASSQRLSSSGGKRLTDTQYF.

CDR3 sequence reads: CASSQGGYGANYGYTF. CDR3 nucleotide sequence: TGCGCCAGCAGCCAAGGGGGATATGGGGCTAACTATGGCTACACCTTC. The chain is built from TRBV4-3 and TRBJ1-2; no firm D call. Per germline, CDR1 LGHNA and CDR2 YSLEER. V lost 1 base to trimming and J lost 0 bases, with 12 bases between them. This CDR3 region has 16 residues.

The CDR3 here is CASSRDFATNEKLFF. DNA of the CDR3: TGTGCCAGCAGCCGGGACTTTGCAACTAATGAAAAACTGTTTTTT. This chain links TRBV6-5 with TRBJ1-4, with D possibly being TRBD1 (5 bases). Germline V gives CDR1 MNHEY, CDR2 SVGAGI. V was pared by 6 bases and J by 0 bases, with 11 bases between. The CDR3 has 15 amino acids.

The chain links TRBV7-9 to TRBJ1-2; perhaps TRBD1 as D (5 bases). Germline V gene lookup returns CDR1 SEHNR and CDR2 FQNEAQ (reference sequence). V lost 1 base to trimming and J lost 7 bases, with 13 bases between them. The CDR3 runs to 14 residues. The chain's CDR3 is CASSLDAGMGGYTF. CDR3 bases: TGTGCCAGCAGCTTAGACGCAGGGATGGGTGGCTACACCTTC.

In DNA form, the CDR3 reads TGTGCCAGCAGCTCCGCCCCTCAGCCCCAGCATTTT. Translated: CASSSAPQPQHF. The V gene is TRBV7-9, the J gene TRBJ1-5, with unresolved D. CDR1 SEHNR and CDR2 FQNEAQ come from the germline V gene (reference sequence). V lost 4 bases to trimming and J lost 6 bases, with 7 bases between them. This CDR3 has 12 amino acids.

The chain links TRBV6-6 to TRBJ1-1, with 7 nucleotides matching TRBD1. J was trimmed by 5 bases and V by 5 bases; bases with no gene match: 5. The CDR3 has 13 amino acids. The germline V gene has CDR1 MNHNY and CDR2 SVGAGI (reference sequence). DNA of the CDR3: TGTGCCAGCAGTCGACAGGGAGGGACTGAAGCTTTCTTT. This translates into CASSRQGGTEAFF.

A single count supports this clone. The chain employs TRBV13 and TRBJ1-6; a weak D match, TRBD1 (5 bases). The CDR3 covers 14 residues. V dropped 5 bases and J dropped 7 bases, with 12 bases sitting between them. From germline, CDR1 is PRHDT and CDR2 FYEKMQ (reference sequence). The CDR3 loop reads CASSHTGLNSPLHF. In nucleotides, the CDR3 is TGTGCCAGCAGCCACACGGGACTGAATTCACCCCTCCACTTT.

J is TRBJ2-7 and V is TRBV6-6, with TRBD1 matching over 8 bases. This CDR3 is built from 14 residues. Germline V gives CDR1 MNHNY, CDR2 SVGAGI (reference sequence). V shed 8 bases and J 4 bases; nucleotides not matched to a gene: 10. CDR3 region: CASLDGQGDYEQYF. The DNA of the CDR3 is TGTGCCAGCCTCGATGGACAGGGTGATTACGAGCAGTACTTC.

The chain recombines TRBV27 with TRBJ2-7; D is undetermined. Germline values: CDR1 MNHEY, CDR2 SMNVEV (reference sequence). This CDR3 is 15 amino acids long. Deletions cut 9 bases from V and 6 bases from J, with 24 bases between. The CDR3: CARHLRLSPFGEQYF. CDR3 coding DNA: TGTGCCAGACATTTAAGGTTATCTCCTTTCGGCGAGCAGTACTTC.

The CDR3 is CASSVVGGTGNEQFF. CDR3 coding DNA: TGTGCCAGCAGCGTAGTCGGCGGAACTGGGAATGAGCAGTTCTTC. The V call is TRBV9, the J call TRBJ2-1; no firm D call. The CDR3 totals 15 residues. From germline, CDR1 is SGDLS and CDR2 YYNGEE. Trimming removed 0 bases from V and 7 bases from J, with 14 bases in between.

The chain couples TRBV7-2 to TRBJ2-1; D call uncertain. Germline-derived CDR1 and CDR2 are SGHTA and FQGNSA. With 1 base removed from V and 4 bases from J, the gap between germline ends came to 5 bases. The CDR3 length is 13 residues. CDR3 nucleotides: TGTGCCAGCAGCTTAGTGGGGTACAATGAGCAGTTCTTC. Its translation is CASSLVGYNEQFF.

V usage is TRBV7-3 and J usage is TRBJ2-5; perhaps TRBD2 as D (5 bases). Germline assignment: CDR1 SGHTA and CDR2 FQGTGA. The ends were cut back, 2 bases at V and 4 bases at J, with 8 bases in the middle. This CDR3 has 13 residues. The CDR3 DNA is TGTGCCAGCAGCTTATGGGCGGGAGAGACCCAGTACTTC. Translation gives CASSLWAGETQYF.